This T cell receptor beta chain originates from a study of blood T cells in healthy people across ages. On the study more broadly: Template switching picked up about one barcoded beta molecule for each two T cells. General study findings and limits: Roughly linearly, TCR beta diversity per million T cells fell as age increased.

This clonotype has just a few counts. Its antigen is as yet unknown. A J-beta primer mix and a sample-barcoded 5' primer were used in a second PCR of roughly 6 to 11 cycles. CDR3-containing paired-end reads numbering at least 3 million came from each sample. A single record per CDR3 protein comes from TCRdb applying MiXCR to the 5' RACE reads. The repertoire holds about 500,000 distinct CDR3 sequences, with nearly 25% as singletons. Germline V gives CDR1 LNHDA, CDR2 SQIVND (reference sequence). There are 12 residues in the CDR3. The trim removed 5 bases at V and 6 bases at J, leaving 1 base unmatched. Total RNA extracted from each sample amounted to at least 5.5 micrograms. The data also belong to a second study, concerning T cells of mothers and their children.

The specimen was blood. This sequence was found in a boy younger than 18 in good health. The rearrangement joins TRBV19 to TRBJ1-5; 7 bases are a match to TRBD1. CDR3 sequence reads: CASSEGAQPQHF. The CDR3 DNA is TGTGCCAGTAGTGAGGGGGCTCAGCCCCAGCATTTT.